A selection of T cell receptor beta chains follows, all from one sample in a study of cytomegalovirus exposure and HLA in healthy donors. Using immunoSEQ multiplex PCR, the repertoire was profiled, and TCRdb retains in-frame clones only, with some absent. The sample lists 100,000 to 150,000 clones; over 70% were seen once. Sequencing was performed on PBMCs. The receptors originated from a middle-aged woman in good health and CMV-seropositive. Each CDR3 is given without its conserved first and last residue. Each record gives: V gene, D gene, CDR3 protein. The D gene is left open where the match is weak.

v_call: TRBV5-1; d_call: NA; cdr3_aa: ASSVGLYNEQF
v_call: TRBV28; d_call: NA; cdr3_aa: ASNLNLRGLGSEAF
v_call: TRBV27; d_call: NA; cdr3_aa: ASSLYGEDEQY
v_call: TRBV2; d_call: NA; cdr3_aa: ASSRRPPGERTEAF
v_call: TRBV6-1; d_call: TRBD1; cdr3_aa: ASSEAGQKTYEQY
v_call: TRBV18; d_call: NA; cdr3_aa: ASSPRGEDQPQH
v_call: TRBV28; d_call: NA; cdr3_aa: ASLDNRASYEQY
v_call: TRBV7-2; d_call: NA; cdr3_aa: ASSLGEINTEAF
v_call: TRBV28; d_call: TRBD1; cdr3_aa: ASIPGQPNSPLH
v_call: TRBV28; d_call: TRBD1; cdr3_aa: ASTIPGFRGRIEAF
v_call: TRBV4-1; d_call: NA; cdr3_aa: ASSLRTLNTEAF
v_call: TRBV5-1; d_call: NA; cdr3_aa: ASSLDSFYTDTQY
v_call: TRBV18; d_call: NA; cdr3_aa: ASSKGGRPLAGNTIY
v_call: TRBV9; d_call: TRBD1; cdr3_aa: ASSVGRGSGNTIY
v_call: TRBV28; d_call: TRBD1; cdr3_aa: ASSSGVGGRYTIY
v_call: TRBV7-9; d_call: TRBD2; cdr3_aa: ASSFNYVAGGGNEQF
v_call: TRBV21-1; d_call: NA; cdr3_aa: ASSKGTPEGSTEAF
v_call: TRBV7-6; d_call: TRBD1; cdr3_aa: ASSSGTGAYEQY
v_call: TRBV4-2; d_call: NA; cdr3_aa: ASTQSAADTDTQY
v_call: TRBV6-4; d_call: TRBD2; cdr3_aa: ASRWTSGRSYNEQF
v_call: TRBV6-5; d_call: TRBD2; cdr3_aa: ASRSGGGDTQY
v_call: TRBV28; d_call: TRBD1; cdr3_aa: ASSSRDRVNQPQH
v_call: TRBV7-8; d_call: NA; cdr3_aa: ASSFGSEGLNTEAF
v_call: TRBV11-2; d_call: TRBD1; cdr3_aa: ASSSAIRGRRSYEQY
v_call: TRBV9; d_call: NA; cdr3_aa: ASSASPLGEKAF
v_call: TRBV28; d_call: NA; cdr3_aa: ASSLSFRGSSTDTQY
v_call: TRBV27; d_call: NA; cdr3_aa: ASSWYRAGAGELF
v_call: TRBV5-1; d_call: NA; cdr3_aa: ASSLSRQANTEAF
v_call: TRBV5-4; d_call: NA; cdr3_aa: ASSMAAATLNYEQY
v_call: TRBV7-3; d_call: NA; cdr3_aa: ASRVTPSSDTQY
v_call: TRBV11-2; d_call: TRBD1; cdr3_aa: ASSSWTGGRDTEAF
v_call: TRBV7-8; d_call: NA; cdr3_aa: ASSPDKRFSSYNEQF
v_call: TRBV19; d_call: NA; cdr3_aa: ASSTTGSGSNQPQH
v_call: TRBV6-6; d_call: TRBD1; cdr3_aa: ASRGVQGRNTEAF
v_call: TRBV7-2; d_call: TRBD1; cdr3_aa: ASSLWTGLNEKLF
v_call: TRBV11-2; d_call: TRBD2; cdr3_aa: ASSPWTSGGAKETQY
v_call: TRBV18; d_call: NA; cdr3_aa: ASSPSAGPAREQY
v_call: TRBV4-3; d_call: NA; cdr3_aa: ASSSEAEETQY
v_call: TRBV19; d_call: NA; cdr3_aa: ASSIDRSTGELF
v_call: TRBV9; d_call: TRBD2; cdr3_aa: ASSDASLAGDYNEQF
v_call: TRBV19; d_call: NA; cdr3_aa: ASSSTSDSYEQY
v_call: TRBV6-5; d_call: NA; cdr3_aa: ASSYASVDSYNEQF
v_call: TRBV6-5; d_call: NA; cdr3_aa: ASSRTVQETQY
v_call: TRBV18; d_call: NA; cdr3_aa: ASSPPPGSTEAF
v_call: TRBV23-1; d_call: NA; cdr3_aa: ASSRKVGTGTSLL
v_call: TRBV5-5; d_call: NA; cdr3_aa: ASSLADGGVNTEAF
v_call: TRBV30; d_call: NA; cdr3_aa: AWNPGDSYGYT